The rows below give T cell receptor beta chains drawn from one sample of a study of technical replicates of blood from several donors. The assay was immunoSEQ multiplex PCR, and TCRdb's table has in-frame clones only and misses some. The data show tens of thousands of clones, with over 95% seen just once and 0.24% held by the top ten. The sequenced sample was T cells isolated from PBMCs. These receptors originate from a human donor in good health. Each CDR3 is given with its conserved first and last residue. The D gene is left open where the match is weak. Rows give clone size only sometimes, using once, few, many, or a class for an expanded clone.

.	16	TRBV10-3	.	TRBJ2-1	CAISFPRDSLNNEQFF	TGTGCCATCAGTTTCCCCCGGGACTCCTTGAACAATGAGCAGTTCTTC
.	14	TRBV28	.	TRBJ1-3	CASSFVSSGNTIYF	TGTGCCAGCAGTTTTGTGTCTTCTGGAAACACCATATATTTT
.	14	TRBV5-1	.	TRBJ2-7	CASSPGDTSYEQYF	TGCGCCAGCAGCCCAGGGGACACAAGCTACGAGCAGTACTTC
TRBD1	15	TRBV5-1	.	TRBJ2-5	CASSRGDRDQETQYF	TGCGCCAGCAGCAGAGGGGACAGGGACCAAGAGACCCAGTACTTC
TRBD1	16	TRBV9	.	TRBJ2-3	CASSDPTGVLPHTQYF	TGTGCCAGCAGCGACCCAACAGGGGTGCTCCCTCATACGCAGTATTTT
TRBD2	17	TRBV29-1	once	TRBJ2-2	CSVEDRAGLAGAGELFF	TGCAGCGTTGAAGATCGGGCGGGACTAGCGGGAGCCGGGGAGCTGTTTTTT
TRBD2	19	TRBV2	.	TRBJ2-6	CASSEVGLAGESGANVLTF	TGTGCCAGCAGTGAAGTAGGACTAGCGGGAGAGTCTGGGGCCAACGTCCTGACTTTC
TRBD1	15	TRBV7-2	.	TRBJ1-1	CASSSTGGRPTEAFF	TGTGCCAGCAGTTCGACAGGGGGCCGGCCCACTGAAGCTTTCTTT
.	15	TRBV18	.	TRBJ2-2	CASSPRNRESGELFF	TGTGCCAGCTCACCCCGTAACAGGGAGTCCGGGGAGCTGTTTTTT
.	16	TRBV4-1	.	TRBJ1-4	CASSPIGGEISEKLFF	TGCGCCAGCAGCCCGATCGGGGGGGAGATAAGTGAAAAACTGTTTTTT
TRBD1	15	TRBV14	.	TRBJ1-2	CASSQDPRQGGGYTF	TGTGCCAGCAGCCAAGACCCCCGACAGGGAGGTGGCTACACCTTC
TRBD1	16	TRBV7-2	.	TRBJ2-4	CASSLWTGIHWDIQYF	TGTGCCAGCAGCTTATGGACAGGGATCCATTGGGACATTCAGTACTTC
TRBD1	17	TRBV2	.	TRBJ1-4	CASRIRPTGRYGEKLFF	TGTGCCAGCAGGATAAGACCGACAGGGCGGTATGGGGAAAAACTGTTTTTT
TRBD2	13	TRBV30	.	TRBJ2-7	CAWRLRGGYEQYF	TGTGCCTGGAGATTGCGGGGGGGTTACGAGCAGTACTTC
.	12	TRBV12-5	.	TRBJ1-1	CASGSTGMRAFF	TGTGCTAGTGGTTCCACCGGGATGAGGGCTTTCTTT
.	16	TRBV6-1	.	TRBJ1-4	CASSEGRGATNEKLFF	TGTGCCAGCAGTGAGGGGCGAGGTGCAACTAATGAAAAACTGTTTTTT
TRBD1	13	TRBV28	.	TRBJ1-2	CASSPGQGAAYTF	TGTGCCAGCAGTCCGGGACAGGGGGCGGCCTACACCTTC
TRBD1	13	TRBV19	.	TRBJ2-1	CASTDRGYNEQFF	TGTGCCAGTACCGACAGGGGTTACAATGAGCAGTTCTTC
.	15	TRBV10-3	.	TRBJ2-3	CAISESARGEDTQYF	TGTGCCATCAGTGAGTCAGCAAGGGGTGAAGATACGCAGTATTTT
TRBD2	16	TRBV28	.	TRBJ2-1	CASSQIAGGSYNEQFF	TGTGCCAGCAGTCAAATAGCGGGAGGGTCCTACAATGAGCAGTTCTTC
TRBD2	14	TRBV15	.	TRBJ2-5	CATSVLSGGETQYF	TGTGCCACCAGCGTTCTTAGCGGGGGAGAGACCCAGTACTTC
.	15	TRBV28	.	TRBJ2-7	CASSFPQTGSYEQYF	TGTGCCAGCAGTTTCCCCCAGACAGGTTCCTACGAGCAGTACTTC
.	15	TRBV5-4	.	TRBJ2-5	CASSLTGQIQETQYF	TGTGCCAGCAGCTTGACAGGGCAGATCCAAGAGACCCAGTACTTC